This T cell receptor beta chain was obtained from a study of T-cell memory formation after mild COVID-19. Via MiXCR, TCRdb re-called the 5' RACE reads, giving one row per CDR3 protein. This sample has approximately 410,000 distinct CDR3 sequences, with 20% to 30% found just once. The CDR3 is 14 residues long. Germline CDR1 reads SQVTM; CDR2 reads ANQGSEA. V was clipped by 5 bases and J by 7 bases; unmatched bases: 12. This TCR derives from an adult woman who had mild COVID-19 (a few samples of this study predate the infection). Cell type and time point are not known. V usage is TRBV29-1 and J usage is TRBJ2-5, with TRBD1 matching over 8 bases. The sequenced material came from PBMCs or a T cell subset sorted from them (not recorded which). This CDR3 reads CSVTDRGPSGTQYF. CDR3 DNA sequence: TGCAGCGTTACTGACAGGGGCCCTTCAGGGACCCAGTACTTC.